A selection of T cell receptor beta chains follows, all from one sample in a study of blood T cell repertoires in COVID-19. Sequencing was performed with immunoSEQ multiplex PCR; in TCRdb, only in-frame clones are kept and a portion is missing. The table has roughly 66,000 clones, around 82% seen once; the top ten hold 5% to 7.5%. Specimen: peripheral blood. These receptors all stem from a man between 60 and 75 years old with acute or convalescent COVID-19. Both conserved end residues are part of each CDR3. Fields, in order: D gene, J gene, V gene, clone size, CDR3 protein, CDR3 DNA. A D gene is named only where the DNA matches it firmly. The size field is filled for only some rows; it gives once, few, many or a size class.

D: TRBD1
J: TRBJ1-6
V: TRBV7-8
size: once
CDR3: CASSTLDRGNSPLHF
DNA: TGTGCCAGCAGCACCTTGGACAGGGGGAACTCACCCCTCCACTTT

D: TRBD1
J: TRBJ2-5
V: TRBV19
size: once
CDR3: CASSIDSGQGVETQYF
DNA: TGTGCCAGTAGTATAGATTCAGGGCAGGGGGTTGAGACCCAGTACTTC

D: NA
J: TRBJ1-3
V: TRBV4-1
size: few
CDR3: CASSQNSGISSGNTIYF
DNA: TGCGCCAGCAGCCAGAACTCCGGGATCTCCTCTGGAAACACCATATATTTT

D: NA
J: TRBJ2-4
V: TRBV4-2
size: once
CDR3: CASSQDHLAAIQYF
DNA: TGTGCCAGCAGCCAAGATCATCTAGCCGCGATTCAGTACTTC

D: TRBD2
J: TRBJ2-2
V: TRBV6-4
size: NA
CDR3: CASVGLSGGRNTGELFF
DNA: TGTGCCAGCGTTGGTTTATCGGGGGGGCGGAACACCGGGGAGCTGTTTTTT

D: NA
J: TRBJ2-7
V: TRBV11-2
size: NA
CDR3: CASSLADTYEQYF
DNA: TGTGCCAGCAGCTTAGCAGACACCTACGAGCAGTACTTC

D: TRBD1
J: TRBJ2-1
V: TRBV4-3
size: NA
CDR3: CASSQTTGTGWGNEQFF
DNA: TGCGCCAGCAGCCAAACCACCGGGACAGGGTGGGGCAATGAGCAGTTCTTC

D: NA
J: TRBJ1-5
V: TRBV19
size: once
CDR3: CASRGGTSGNQPQHF
DNA: TGTGCCAGTAGGGGGGGTACTAGCGGCAATCAGCCCCAGCATTTT

D: NA
J: TRBJ1-5
V: TRBV7-2
size: NA
CDR3: CASSSDQRDAQHF
DNA: TGTGCCAGCAGTTCCGATCAGCGGGACGCCCAGCATTTT

D: NA
J: TRBJ2-3
V: TRBV9
size: NA
CDR3: CASSFRQAPDTQYF
DNA: TGTGCCAGCAGCTTCCGGCAGGCCCCAGATACGCAGTATTTT

D: NA
J: TRBJ1-4
V: TRBV4-3
size: many
CDR3: CASSQDWPATNEKLFF
DNA: TGCGCCAGCAGCCAAGATTGGCCAGCAACTAATGAAAAACTGTTTTTT

D: TRBD1
J: TRBJ2-7
V: TRBV6-5
size: few
CDR3: CASTPGGSYEQYF
DNA: TGTGCCAGCACCCCAGGGGGCTCCTACGAGCAGTACTTC

D: NA
J: TRBJ1-5
V: TRBV27
size: NA
CDR3: CASSLSIPLGARQPQHF
DNA: TGTGCCAGCAGTTTATCGATTCCCCTGGGGGCGAGGCAGCCCCAGCATTTT

D: TRBD2
J: TRBJ2-3
V: TRBV5-1
size: NA
CDR3: CASSLGLRGSYTDTQYF
DNA: TGCGCCAGCAGCTTGGGTTTGCGGGGGAGCTACACAGATACGCAGTATTTT

D: NA
J: TRBJ2-1
V: TRBV29-1
size: NA
CDR3: CSVEVGRYNEQFF
DNA: TGCAGCGTTGAAGTTGGCAGATACAATGAGCAGTTCTTC

D: TRBD1
J: TRBJ2-5
V: TRBV19
size: NA
CDR3: CATEGQGGTQYF
DNA: TGTGCCACCGAAGGACAGGGTGGGACCCAGTACTTC

D: TRBD1
J: TRBJ2-2
V: TRBV3-1/TRBV3-2
size: NA
CDR3: CASSDTDRDTGELFF
DNA: TGTGCCAGCAGCGACACGGACAGGGACACCGGGGAGCTGTTTTTT

D: TRBD1
J: TRBJ1-4
V: TRBV19
size: NA
CDR3: CASSNPGQGANEKLFF
DNA: TGTGCCAGTAGTAACCCGGGACAGGGGGCTAATGAAAAACTGTTTTTT

D: NA
J: TRBJ1-1
V: TRBV14
size: NA
CDR3: CASSKRCIRKMNTEAFF
DNA: TGTGCCAGCAGCAAAAGATGCATCAGGAAAATGAACACTGAAGCTTTCTTT

D: NA
J: TRBJ2-3
V: TRBV7-2
size: NA
CDR3: CASGMRQAKDTQYF
DNA: TGTGCCAGCGGGATGAGACAGGCTAAAGATACGCAGTATTTT

D: NA
J: TRBJ1-1
V: TRBV5-4
size: NA
CDR3: CASTQIGVNTEAFF
DNA: TGTGCCAGCACCCAGATAGGGGTGAACACTGAAGCTTTCTTT

D: TRBD2
J: TRBJ2-1
V: TRBV11-2
size: few
CDR3: CASSPRGGENNEQFF
DNA: TGTGCCAGCAGCCCACGGGGGGGAGAGAACAATGAGCAGTTCTTC

D: NA
J: TRBJ1-3
V: TRBV27
size: once
CDR3: CASSLSWSSGNTIYF
DNA: TGTGCCAGCAGTTTATCATGGAGCTCTGGAAACACCATATATTTT

D: TRBD1
J: TRBJ2-5
V: TRBV30
size: NA
CDR3: CAGWDRRETQYF
DNA: TGTGCCGGTTGGGACAGGAGAGAGACCCAGTACTTC